This entry concerns a single T cell receptor beta chain. CDR3 length equals 19 residues. CDR1 is MGHRA and CDR2 is YSYEKL in the germline V gene. V was clipped by 0 bases and J by 3 bases; unmatched bases: 13. The entry originates in a study of cytomegalovirus exposure and HLA in healthy donors. The table came from immunoSEQ multiplex PCR; TCRdb's copy has only in-frame clones and leaves some out. The sample holds some 140,000 clones, less than 90% seen once. This clonotype was obtained from a man aged 18 to 35 in good health and CMV-seropositive. The J gene is TRBJ2-2, the V gene TRBV4-1; 7 bases map to TRBD2. The source material was PBMCs. In DNA form, the CDR3 reads TGCGCCAGCAGCCAAGAATGGCTAGCGGTATATGGGGACACCGGGGAGCTGTTTTTT. This gives the protein CASSQEWLAVYGDTGELFF.